A single T cell receptor (beta chain) is shown here with its context. This specimen comes from a study of graft-versus-host responses after intestinal transplantation. Study overall: Every recipient underwent anti-thymocyte globulin induction, then tacrolimus and steroids for approximately three years.

TCRdb keeps only in-frame clones here, not all; method: immunoSEQ multiplex PCR. Of about 6,800 clones in the sample, around 26% were seen once. This CDR3 contains 16 residues. The chain employs TRBV5-2 and TRBJ2-6. TRBV5-2 is recorded as a pseudogene. This receptor was obtained from a human patient who received an intestinal transplant. The source was alloreactive CD4+ T cells from a mixed lymphocyte reaction culture, collected before intestinal transplant. The subset was: CFSE-low proliferating T cells sorted from roughly 6-day pre-transplant mixed lymphocyte reaction (GvH or HvG direction). CDR3 sequence reads: CASNSSTQSRANVLTF. CDR3 sequence (DNA): TGTGCCAGCAATTCGAGTACACAAAGTCGGGCCAACGTCCTGACTTTC.